This T cell receptor (beta chain) was recorded in a study of identical twins. Notes on the study in general: Out-of-frame alpha sequences common to twins were enriched for low generation probability.

To note about this clonotype: Its antigen is not identified.

The CDR3 is made up of 15 amino acids. V lost 2 bases and J 3 bases, leaving 11 bases between the germline ends. Germline CDR1 is SGHTA and CDR2 is FQGNSA. TCRdb analysed the 5' RACE reads with MiXCR anew, one entry per CDR3 protein. The data show 500,000 to 550,000 distinct CDR3 sequences, less than 25% seen once. These same records also appear under a second study, on T cells expressing NK-cell markers. According to that study: Seven of the eight sequenced donors were classified as HCMV-seropositive, and one was classified as seronegative. Top CD8+ clonotypes included the dominant CD3+CD56+NKG2C+ clonotypes in six donors. Unclear, still, was the HCMV specificity of the expanded NKG2C+ T cell clones.

The clonotype originates from a woman aged 18-29 years in good health. Sequenced sample: CD4+ T cells sorted from blood. The chain uses TRBV7-2 and TRBJ2-1; weak D call: TRBD1 (6 bases). The DNA for the CDR3 is TGTGCCAGCAGCTTAAGGGCAGGGGACTACAATGAGCAGTTCTTC. It is translated as CASSLRAGDYNEQFF.